The present TCR beta chain was sequenced within a study of OX40 agonist ivuxolimab in advanced cancers. The wider study: At doses from 0.01 to 10 mg/kg, patients were given intravenous ivuxolimab every 2 weeks. Hepatocellular carcinoma, melanoma, renal cell or head and neck cancer was diagnosed in the dose-escalation patients. Checkpoint inhibitors had been given previously to 40% of patients.

V lost 2 bases to trimming and J lost 7 bases, with 12 bases between them. Per the germline V gene, CDR1 is SGHDN and CDR2 is FVKESK. The length of the CDR3 is 14 residues. Study observations and caveats: Circulating CD4+ and CD8+ T cells showed clonal expansion by week 6 at 0.1 to 3.0 mg/kg.

The repertoire was sequenced with immunoSEQ multiplex PCR; TCRdb's copy has only in-frame clones and lacks some. The sample lists 98,000 or so clones, around 93% seen once, with about 0.67% in the top ten. To note about this clone: Its antigen is not known.

V and J are TRBV14 and TRBJ2-1; D not certain. The sequence was collected from an adult with an advanced solid tumor such as melanoma, head and neck, liver or kidney cancer. The material was CD4+ or CD8+ T cells sorted from blood, obtained in a trial of the OX40 agonist ivuxolimab. In nucleotides, the CDR3 is TGTGCCAGCAGCCAATCCCTAATGGGGAATGAGCAGTTCTTC. Translation: CASSQSLMGNEQFF.